The clone carrying this T cell receptor beta chain was picked up many times. Its antigen is currently unknown. The data are from a study of molecular identifiers for immune sequencing clone quantification. Study-wide results and caveats: Sizes of highly expanded clones could be underestimated through identical TCRs sharing a barcode.

The authors sorted naive CD8 T cells as CD8+CD4-CCR7+CD45RA+. In preparing bulk TCR libraries, previously described methods and listed TCR primers were used. TCRdb re-derived calls from the PCR reads in MiXCR, one entry per CDR3 protein. The profile shows hundreds of thousands of distinct CDR3 sequences, around 25% of them singletons. Germline-derived CDR1 and CDR2 are MNHEY and SVGEGT. CDR3 length: 16 residues. Trimming at V came to 2 bases and at J to 2 bases, leaving 3 bases not matched to a gene. The sequence derives from a human donor in good health. Some libraries in this study had Jurkat cell RNA spiked in. The chain is built from TRBV6-2 or TRBV6-3 and TRBJ2-6; TRBD1 agrees at 7 bases. Source material: naive CD8+ T cells from blood, with Jurkat cell RNA spiked in. Subset specified: FACS-sorted CD8+CD4-CCR7+CD45RA+ naive T cells. As DNA, the CDR3 is TGTGCCAGCAGTTACGCCACAGGGGCTGGGGCCAACGTCCTGACTTTC. Protein product: CASSYATGAGANVLTF.